Each of the 5 T cell receptor beta chains below was sequenced from the same sample in a study of blood T cell repertoires in COVID-19. Produced via immunoSEQ multiplex PCR; TCRdb's table is partial and in-frame only. The sample has some 200,000 clones; approximately 86% are singletons. Sequencing was done on a sample of peripheral blood. The receptors originated from a man aged 18 to 30 with active or convalescent COVID-19.

This CDR3 reads CASSLDGDNSPLHF. DNA of the CDR3: TGCGCCAGCAGCTTAGACGGAGATAATTCACCCCTCCACTTT. The chain links TRBV5-1 to TRBJ1-6; D call uncertain. With 2 bases removed from V and 5 bases from J, the gap between germline ends came to 8 bases. The CDR3 consists of 14 residues. The germline V gene has CDR1 SGHRS and CDR2 YFSETQ.

This clone has at least ten counts. This rearrangement joins TRBV27 to TRBJ1-1; 7 positions agree with TRBD1. There are 16 residues in the CDR3. The germline CDR1 and CDR2 sequences are MNHEY and SMNVEV (reference sequence). Germline trimming cut 6 bases from V and 4 bases from J; bases unmatched to any gene: 14. In DNA form, the CDR3 reads TGTGCCAGCAGATTTCACCCCCCGACAGGGCGCACTGAAGCTTTCTTT. It encodes CASRFHPPTGRTEAFF.

This chain connects TRBV5-6 to TRBJ1-3; 11 bases agree with TRBD1. The CDR3 has 15 amino acids. Trimming cost V 4 bases and J 4 bases; bases outside gene matches: 4. Germline CDR1 reads SGHDT; CDR2 reads YYEEEE. The CDR3 coding sequence is TGTGCCAGCAGCCCGGGACAGGGGGGCGGAAACACCATATATTTT. Translating gives CASSPGQGGGNTIYF.

This chain uses TRBV6-4 with TRBJ2-2; D is perhaps TRBD2 (5 bases). CDR3 length: 14 amino acids. CDR1 is MRHNA, CDR2 SNTAGT, per germline. The V end lost 8 bases, the J end lost 5 bases, and 15 bases lay between the germline ends. The CDR3 reads CASGQDGVTGELFF. The CDR3 nucleotides read TGTGCCAGCGGCCAGGACGGGGTGACCGGGGAGCTGTTTTTT.

The chain couples TRBV11-2 to TRBJ2-5, with a tentative D call TRBD1 (6 bases). The V and J ends lost 8 bases and 4 bases respectively, with 14 bases between them. Germline V gene lookup returns CDR1 SGHAT and CDR2 FQNNGV. The CDR3 is 13 residues long. CDR3 nucleotide sequence: TGTGCCAGCTCCAGGGGTTGGGGAGAGACCCAGTACTTC. Protein: CASSRGWGETQYF. Using reference TRBV11-2 and TRBJ2-5 for the parts outside the CDR3, the full variable domain is EAGVAQSPRYKIIEKRQSVAFWCNPISGHATLYWYQQILGQGPKLLIQFQNNGVVDDSQLPKDRFSAERLKGVDSTLKIQPAKLEDSAVYLCASSRGWGETQYFGPGTRLLVL.